Shown below are 27 T cell receptor beta chains from a single sample sequenced in a study of OX40 agonist ivuxolimab in advanced cancers. Sequencing used immunoSEQ multiplex PCR; TCRdb keeps in-frame clones, though not all of them. The repertoire holds some 75,000 clones, with more than 85% as singletons. The specimen was CD4+ or CD8+ T cells sorted from blood, collected in a trial of the OX40 agonist ivuxolimab. The receptors were sampled from an adult with an advanced solid tumor such as melanoma, head and neck, liver or kidney cancer.

The chain combines TRBV11-2 with TRBJ2-7; either TRBD1 or TRBD2 may supply D (5 bases each). Trimming removed 4 bases from V and 4 bases from J, with 11 bases in between. The CDR3 consists of 13 residues. Germline CDR1 is SGHAT and CDR2 is FQNNGV. CDR3 nucleotides: TGTGCCAGCAGCTCCGGGGCCCGGTACGAGCAGTACGTC. It translates to CASSSGARYEQYV.

V gene TRBV28 combines with J gene TRBJ1-1; TRBD1 might be the D (6 bases). The germline gives CDR1 MDHEN, CDR2 SYDVKM. V lost 5 bases to trimming and J lost 9 bases, with 13 bases between them. The CDR3 contains 12 residues. The CDR3 DNA sequence: TGTGCCAGCAGTATAGGGGGGAAACAAGCTTTCTTT. This translates into CASSIGGKQAFF.

The chain employs TRBV7-2 and TRBJ1-5; a possible D gene is TRBD1 (6 bases). The V gene's germline CDR1 is SGHTA and CDR2 FQGNSA. V gave up 3 bases and J gave up 6 bases, with 18 bases separating them. The CDR3 loop spans 16 amino acids. The CDR3 coding sequence is TGTGCCAGCAGCTTCTCGGAGGCAGGGGAGGGTCAGCCCCAGCATTTT. This codes for CASSFSEAGEGQPQHF.

The chain links TRBV18 to TRBJ1-1, with D perhaps TRBD1 (5 bases). Germline V gene data show CDR1 as KGHSH and CDR2 as LQKENI. The germline V and J ends were trimmed by 7 bases and 4 bases, with 13 bases remaining between them. The CDR3 totals 13 residues. The CDR3 region is CASFPRRGTEAFF. In DNA, the CDR3 is TGTGCCAGCTTCCCTCGGAGGGGCACTGAAGCTTTCTTT.

This clone was recorded once. The chain is built from TRBV7-3 and TRBJ2-1; no firm D call. V was pared by 1 base and J by 6 bases, with 10 bases between. CDR1 and CDR2 (germline): SGHTA, FQGTGA. CDR3 length: 14 amino acids. In DNA, the CDR3 is TGTGCCAGCAGCTTAATGGGGTCAGTCAATGAGCAGTTCTTC. It encodes CASSLMGSVNEQFF. Full variable domain (remainder filled in from reference TRBV7-3 and TRBJ2-1): GAGVSQTPSNKVTEKGKYVELRCDPISGHTALYWYRQSLGQGPEFLIYFQGTGAADDSGLPNDRFFAVRPEGSVSTLKIQRTERGDSAVYLCASSLMGSVNEQFFGPGTRLTVL.

The J gene is TRBJ2-1, the V gene TRBV5-1; the match to TRBD1 covers 7 bases. The CDR3 extends over 15 amino acids. Unmatched junction bases numbered 7, after V lost 4 bases and J lost 3 bases. Germline V CDR1 and CDR2: SGHRS, YFSETQ. The CDR3: CASSALRQGYNEQFF. The DNA for the CDR3 is TGCGCCAGCAGCGCGTTAAGACAGGGCTACAATGAGCAGTTCTTC. Together with reference TRBV5-1 and TRBJ2-1, the CDR3 gives the full variable domain: KAGVTQTPRYLIKTRGQQVTLSCSPISGHRSVSWYQQTPGQGLQFLFEYFSETQRNKGNFPGRFSGRQFSNSRSEMNVSTLELGDSALYLCASSALRQGYNEQFFGPGTRLTVL.

This chain uses TRBV9 with TRBJ2-3, with 9 bases aligning to TRBD2. The CDR3 loop spans 16 amino acids. V gave up 3 bases and J gave up 0 bases; unmatched junction bases: 5. The germline CDR1 and CDR2 sequences are SGDLS and YYNGEE. The CDR3 nucleotides read TGTGCCAGCAGCGCTGCGAGCGGGGGGAGCACAGATACGCAGTATTTT. Amino acids: CASSAASGGSTDTQYF.

V is TRBV6-1 and J is TRBJ1-5; weak D call: TRBD1 (5 bases). The germline gives CDR1 MNHNS, CDR2 SASEGT. V was cut by 6 bases and J by 2 bases, with 5 bases left in between. The CDR3 has 12 amino acids. The CDR3 loop reads CASSRGNQPQHF. The CDR3, as DNA: TGTGCCAGCAGCAGGGGCAATCAGCCCCAGCATTTT.

The chain carries TRBV14 and TRBJ2-1; no clear D. This CDR3 is 17 amino acids long. Germline CDR1 reads SGHDN; CDR2 reads FVKESK. V was pared by 1 base and J by 8 bases, with 21 bases between. The CDR3 is CASSQGSRQLRVYEQFF. The CDR3 DNA is TGTGCCAGCAGCCAAGGTAGCCGCCAACTACGGGTCTATGAGCAGTTCTTC.

This sequence joins TRBV9 and TRBJ2-3; no definite D call. Trimming removed 0 bases at V and 2 bases at J, with 10 bases between. Germline V gene lookup returns CDR1 SGDLS and CDR2 YYNGEE. This CDR3 has 15 residues. The CDR3 nucleotides are TGTGCCAGCAGCGTAGAAAGTTACCTCACAGATACGCAGTATTTT. This gives the protein CASSVESYLTDTQYF.

This chain connects TRBV28 to TRBJ1-4, with D perhaps matching TRBD1 (6 bases). Germline V CDR1 and CDR2: MDHEN, SYDVKM. This CDR3 is 15 amino acids long. V lost 6 bases, J lost 7 bases, and 18 bases lay in between. The CDR3 nucleotides read TGTGCCAGCAGGCCCGAACAGGGAGGGCGTGAAAAACTGTTTTTT. Protein: CASRPEQGGREKLFF.

V is TRBV7-2 and J is TRBJ1-4; D gene uncertain. Germline CDR1 reads SGHTA; CDR2 reads FQGNSA. Trimming took off 3 bases at V and 8 bases at J, with 7 bases between the two ends. The CDR3 extends over 12 amino acids. The CDR3 region has the DNA TGTGCCAGCAGCTTGGGCGCGGAAAAACTGTTTTTT. It yields the protein CASSLGAEKLFF.

The gene calls are TRBV6-6 and TRBJ2-7; possibly TRBD1 or TRBD2 for D (5 bases each). Looked up from germline, CDR1 is MNHNY and CDR2 is SVGAGI (reference sequence). The length of the CDR3 is 14 residues. Trimming took 2 bases from V and 4 from J, leaving 12 bases between them. As DNA, the CDR3 is TGTGCCAGCAGTTACCGGGGCGGTGGATACGAGCAGTACTTC. Residues: CASSYRGGGYEQYF.

The chain links TRBV7-2 to TRBJ1-2; D ambiguous. There are 13 residues in the CDR3. CDR1 and CDR2 from the germline V gene are SGHTA and FQGNSA. Trimming took off 3 bases at V and 2 bases at J, with 7 bases between the two ends. In DNA, the CDR3 is TGTGCCAGCAGCTTCGGAGGGAACTATGGCTACACCTTC. It codes for CASSFGGNYGYTF.

The chain recombines TRBV28 with TRBJ1-5; 7 nucleotides agree with TRBD1. The J segment lost 4 bases and the V segment lost 6 bases, leaving 9 bases of the junction unmatched. From germline, CDR1 is MDHEN and CDR2 SYDVKM. This CDR3 comprises 15 residues. Written as DNA, the CDR3 is TGTGCCAGCAGCTCCGGGACAGCCTTAAATCAGCCCCAGCATTTT. Amino acid sequence: CASSSGTALNQPQHF.

The V call is TRBV30, the J call TRBJ1-3, with D maybe TRBD1 (6 bases). Between the trimmed V and J ends, which lost 0 bases and 2 bases, there was a span of 11 bases. The length of the CDR3 is 15 residues. Germline CDR1 reads GTSNPN; CDR2 reads SVGIG (reference sequence). The CDR3 bases are TGTGCCTGGAGTGTTAGAAGGGGGACTGGAAACACCATATATTTT. Translating gives CAWSVRRGTGNTIYF.

The chain joins TRBV5-4 to TRBJ2-5, with D perhaps TRBD1 (6 bases). CDR1 is SGHNT and CDR2 is YYREEE in the germline V gene (reference sequence). CDR3 length: 14 amino acids. V was cut by 0 bases and J by 4 bases, with 10 bases left in between. CDR3 bases: TGTGCCAGCAGCTTGGGCAGGGGTGCAGAGACCCAGTACTTC. Amino acids: CASSLGRGAETQYF.

The chain uses TRBV5-1 and TRBJ2-5; 7 nucleotides agree with TRBD1. The assigned J gene may be wrong: the sequence end matches TRBJ2-7 better. This CDR3 contains 15 residues. The germline V gene encodes CDR1 SGHRS and CDR2 YFSETQ. The CDR3 region is CASSLEGQGVDEQYF. The CDR3 nucleotides read TGCGCCAGCAGCTTGGAAGGCCAGGGGGTCGACGAGCAGTACTTC.

The CDR3 DNA is TGTGCCAGCAGCGTTTCGGGGAGCACAGATACGCAGTATTTT. Its protein is CASSVSGSTDTQYF. V usage is TRBV9 and J usage is TRBJ2-3; the D gene is possibly TRBD2 (5 bases). The germline gives CDR1 SGDLS, CDR2 YYNGEE. The CDR3 has 14 amino acids. V was trimmed by 2 bases and J by 0 bases, leaving 7 bases between them.

The chain couples TRBV27 to TRBJ1-1; 9 bases fit TRBD1. The CDR3 runs 15 residues. Germline V CDR1 and CDR2: MNHEY, SMNVEV (reference sequence). J gave up 4 bases and V 5 bases, and 8 bases lay outside the gene matches. CDR3 nucleotide sequence: TGTGCCAGCAGTACAGGACAGGGGCTGGGCACTGAAGCTTTCTTT. This encodes CASSTGQGLGTEAFF.

In this sample, this clone turned up once. The chain uses TRBV27 and TRBJ2-5, with no clear D. The CDR3 length is 13 residues. V was clipped by 5 bases and J by 5 bases, with 12 bases between them. CDR1 is MNHEY, CDR2 SMNVEV, per germline (reference sequence). CDR3 bases: TGTGCCAGCAGTGGTATGGGCCTCGAGACCCAGTACTTC. This translates into CASSGMGLETQYF.

The chain joins TRBV7-8 to TRBJ2-7; D ambiguous. The CDR3 loop spans 13 amino acids. In germline, CDR1 is SGHVS, CDR2 FQNEAQ. V dropped 4 bases and J dropped 7 bases, with 14 bases sitting between them. The CDR3 region has the DNA TGTGCCAGCAGCTCCGGGCCATTACGGGAGCAGTACGTC. This sequence encodes CASSSGPLREQYV.

This rearrangement joins TRBV15 to TRBJ2-7, with D unresolved. Trimming removed 1 base from V and 0 bases from J, with 10 bases in between. The germline gives CDR1 LNHNV, CDR2 YYDKDF (reference sequence). The CDR3 totals 15 residues. The CDR3 sequence: CATSRASPGSYEQYF. DNA of the CDR3: TGTGCCACCAGCAGAGCCTCGCCTGGCTCCTACGAGCAGTACTTC.

The chain links TRBV28 to TRBJ2-5; 9 bases align to TRBD2. The junction had 5 bases not matched to a gene; V was cut back by 8 bases and J by 4 bases. CDR3 length equals 13 residues. Germline V gives CDR1 MDHEN, CDR2 SYDVKM. CDR3 in DNA: TGTGCCAGCGTGGCGGGGGGGCGAGAGACCCAGTACTTC. Encoded protein: CASVAGGRETQYF.

The genes are TRBV2 and TRBJ1-5; a weak D match, TRBD1 (5 bases). Germline V lookup: CDR1 SNHLY, CDR2 FYNNEI. This CDR3 contains 14 residues. V lost 9 bases, J lost 9 bases, and 21 bases lay in between. The CDR3 bases are TGTGCCAGTAAGGGGACGGCTGGCTCGGGGCCCCAGCATTTT. It codes for CASKGTAGSGPQHF.

The V gene is TRBV5-4, the J gene TRBJ2-7; no definite D call. The germline V and J ends were trimmed by 5 bases and 0 bases, with 15 bases remaining between them. This CDR3 comprises 15 residues. Germline V gene sequence: CDR1 SGHNT, CDR2 YYREEE (reference sequence). CDR3 amino acids: CASSSPMAASYEQYF. The CDR3 DNA is TGTGCCAGCAGTTCCCCCATGGCGGCCTCCTACGAGCAGTACTTC.

This rearrangement joins TRBV4-2 to TRBJ1-1, with a possible D match to TRBD1 (6 bases). The V gene's germline CDR1 is LGHNA and CDR2 YNFKEQ. V was cut by 0 bases and J by 7 bases, with 18 bases left in between. This CDR3 contains 16 residues. The CDR3 DNA reads as TGTGCCAGCAGCCAAGATTATGGAGTGTGGGGGCATGAAGCTTTCTTT. Translated: CASSQDYGVWGHEAFF.